This entry lists 14 T cell receptor beta chains sequenced from one sample in a study of blood T cell repertoires in COVID-19. Assay used: immunoSEQ multiplex PCR; TCRdb lists only in-frame clones, some missing. The sample consists of 150,000 to 200,000 clones, over 80% of them appearing once. Input material: PBMCs or T cells enriched from blood (not recorded which). Receptor source: a man between 65 and 85 years old who had been exposed to COVID-19.

The chain carries TRBV28 and TRBJ1-2; D remains unclear. V shed 3 bases and J shed 4 bases, with 18 bases lying between them. The CDR3 has 16 amino acids. In germline, CDR1 is MDHEN, CDR2 SYDVKM. CDR3 loop: CASSFVGLKISYGYTF. CDR3 in DNA: TGTGCCAGCAGTTTCGTAGGACTTAAAATTTCCTATGGCTACACCTTC.

The CDR3 region has the DNA TGTGCCAGCAGCTTGTTGACAGGGACCAATGAGCAGTTCTTC. Translating gives CASSLLTGTNEQFF. This sequence joins TRBV6-5 and TRBJ2-1; 7 positions agree with TRBD1. The CDR3 is made up of 14 amino acids. The ends lost 6 bases at V and 6 bases at J; junction bases unmatched: 8. Germline lookup yields CDR1 MNHEY and CDR2 SVGAGI.

The chain uses TRBV7-8 and TRBJ1-2; 8 bases match TRBD1. Germline loops: CDR1 SGHVS, CDR2 FQNEAQ. The length of the CDR3 is 13 residues. V lost 5 bases and J lost 9; bases outside the gene matches: 8. The CDR3 protein is CASSRMTGARYTF. The CDR3, as DNA: TGTGCCAGCAGCCGGATGACAGGGGCGCGCTACACCTTC.

The gene calls are TRBV6-1 and TRBJ2-5; D is undetermined. V was shortened by 2 bases and J by 1 base, with 8 bases between the two germline ends. The CDR3 sequence is 14 residues long. Germline V CDR1 and CDR2: MNHNS, SASEGT. CDR3: CASSESTVQETQYF. CDR3 nucleotides: TGTGCCAGCAGTGAATCTACAGTCCAAGAGACCCAGTACTTC.

The V and J genes are TRBV7-6 and TRBJ2-7; D might be TRBD2 (6 bases). The CDR3 consists of 17 residues. From germline, CDR1 is SGHVS and CDR2 FNYEAQ. Trimming stripped 5 bases from V and 0 bases from J, with 20 bases between. CDR3 DNA: TGTGCCAGCAGCCCGGGGATGGGCGGGACGAGCTCCTACGAGCAGTACTTC. Its protein is CASSPGMGGTSSYEQYF. Full variable domain (outside the CDR3, taken from reference TRBV7-6 and TRBJ2-7): GAGVSQSPRYKVTKRGQDVALRCDPISGHVSLYWYRQALGQGPEFLTYFNYEAQQDKSGLPNDRFSAERPEGSISTLTIQRTEQRDSAMYRCASSPGMGGTSSYEQYFGPGTRLTVT.

CDR3 amino acids: CASKRGGSETQYF. DNA for the CDR3: TGTGCCAGCAAGAGGGGGGGCTCTGAGACCCAGTACTTC. The genes are TRBV2 and TRBJ2-5, with a tentative D call TRBD2 (7 bases). The CDR3 length is 13 residues. Trimming left V 7 bases short and J 5 bases short, with 14 bases between. Germline CDR1 SNHLY, CDR2 FYNNEI.

This chain joins TRBV19 and TRBJ1-2, with 7 bases fitting TRBD1. Germline lookup yields CDR1 LNHDA and CDR2 SQIVND (reference sequence). J gave up 3 bases and V 9 bases, and 4 bases lay outside the gene matches. This CDR3 is 12 amino acids long. The CDR3 DNA sequence: TGTGCCAGCGGAGACAGGGACTATGGCTACACCTTC. Amino acid sequence: CASGDRDYGYTF.

The chain recombines TRBV12-3 or TRBV12-4 with TRBJ1-2; unclear D gene. The CDR3 loop spans 13 amino acids. V gave up 3 bases and J gave up 3 bases, with 8 bases separating them. The CDR3 DNA follows: TGTGCCAGCAGTTTGGGAGGAGACTATGGCTACACCTTC. This sequence encodes CASSLGGDYGYTF.

The rearrangement joins TRBV7-2 to TRBJ2-7; D call uncertain. V was shortened by 0 bases and J by 5 bases, with 11 bases between the two germline ends. The CDR3 totals 14 residues. The V gene's germline CDR1 is SGHTA and CDR2 FQGNSA. The CDR3 sequence: CASSLAAQFHEQYF. CDR3 in DNA: TGTGCCAGCAGCTTAGCGGCACAGTTCCACGAGCAGTACTTC.

This clone occurred once. J is TRBJ2-1 and V is TRBV5-1; 8 bases are a match to TRBD2. Germline trimming cut 0 bases from V and 5 bases from J; bases unmatched to any gene: 1. This CDR3 is 14 amino acids long. Germline lookup yields CDR1 SGHRS and CDR2 YFSETQ. The CDR3 loop is CASSLAGGNNEQFF. The CDR3 nucleotides read TGCGCCAGCAGCTTGGCGGGAGGGAACAATGAGCAGTTCTTC.

The chain combines TRBV19 with TRBJ2-1; TRBD2 matches 9 bases. The CDR3 consists of 14 residues. V lost 3 bases, J lost 8 bases, and 5 bases stayed unmatched. Germline V gene data show CDR1 as LNHDA and CDR2 as SQIVND (reference sequence). In DNA form, the CDR3 reads TGTGCCAGTAGTATCGCGGGAGGGCCCTATGAGCAGTTCTTC. It yields the protein CASSIAGGPYEQFF.

The rearrangement joins TRBV2 to TRBJ2-7; 9 bases are shared with TRBD1. The V gene end was trimmed by 8 bases and the J gene end by 0 bases; junction bases not matched to a gene: 8. The CDR3 is 15 residues long. Germline V lookup: CDR1 SNHLY, CDR2 FYNNEI. DNA of the CDR3: TGTGCCAGCGGCCGTCGGACAGGGGTCTCCTACGAGCAGTACTTC. Translating it yields CASGRRTGVSYEQYF.

V gene TRBV25-1 combines with J gene TRBJ1-5, with no clear D. CDR1 and CDR2 from the germline V gene are MGHDK and SYGVNS. The V and J ends lost 5 bases and 9 bases respectively, with 14 bases between them. The CDR3 is made up of 13 amino acids. In nucleotides, the CDR3 is TGTGCCAGCAGTCCCCGAGGAGGAGGGCCCCAGCATTTT. Protein sequence: CASSPRGGGPQHF.

This chain links TRBV29-1 with TRBJ1-1; D is possibly TRBD1 (5 bases). The germline V and J ends were trimmed by 8 bases and 0 bases, with 16 bases remaining between them. CDR3 size: 14 residues. CDR1 and CDR2 (germline): SQVTM, ANQGSEA. For the CDR3, the DNA is TGCAGCTATAGGGAGGGGCTCATGAACACTGAAGCTTTCTTT. It yields the protein CSYREGLMNTEAFF.